The 16 T cell receptor beta chains reported below all come from one sample, sequenced in a study of blood T cell repertoires in COVID-19. Repertoires were generated with immunoSEQ multiplex PCR, while TCRdb's copy carries only in-frame clones and drops some. The sample lists 100,000 or so clones, 85% to 95% occurring once. Sequenced input: peripheral blood. The receptor source for this set is a human donor with active COVID-19. The donor label of this sample is uncertain.

The chain combines TRBV9 with TRBJ1-4; 7 bases are a match to TRBD1. V trimming: 3 bases; J trimming: 7 bases; junction bases outside the gene matches: 9. Germline assignment: CDR1 SGDLS and CDR2 YYNGEE. The CDR3 is made up of 15 amino acids. CDR3 coding DNA: TGTGCCAGCAGCGCCCGACAGGGTATTTCTGAAAAACTGTTTTTT. Translation gives CASSARQGISEKLFF.

A single count supports this clone. The chain joins TRBV19 to TRBJ2-7; D is uncertain. The germline V gene has CDR1 LNHDA and CDR2 SQIVND (reference sequence). The CDR3 is 15 amino acids. V was cut by 8 bases and J by 7 bases, with 24 bases left in between. The DNA of the CDR3 is TGTGCCAGTGCCAGAGAGGCTACCGTCCTACGGGAGCAGTACTTC. It encodes CASAREATVLREQYF. Combining the CDR3 with reference TRBV19 and TRBJ2-7 gives the whole variable domain DGGITQSPKYLFRKEGQNVTLSCEQNLNHDAMYWYRQDPGQGLRLIYYSQIVNDFQKGDIAEGYSVSREKKESFPLTVTSAQKNPTAFYLCASAREATVLREQYFGPGTRLTVT.

A single count supports this clone. The CDR3 reads CASSKAVAGNEKLFF. The DNA of the CDR3 is TGTGCCAGCAGCAAAGCCGTTGCGGGTAATGAAAAACTGTTTTTT. This chain joins TRBV21-1 and TRBJ1-4. TRBV21-1 represents a pseudogene. The CDR3 runs 15 residues.

CDR3 protein: CASSRSGGTDTQYF. For the CDR3, the DNA is TGTGCCAGCAGTCGTAGCGGGGGAACAGATACGCAGTATTTT. J is TRBJ2-3 and V is TRBV3-1 (or the pseudogene TRBV3-2); TRBD2 matches at 9 bases. V lost 6 bases to trimming and J lost 3 bases; unmatched junction nucleotides: 4. CDR1 and CDR2 (germline): LGHDT, YNNKEL (reference sequence). The CDR3 sequence is 14 residues long.

This clone was picked up one time. The V call is TRBV25-1, the J call TRBJ2-3, with D possibly being TRBD1 (6 bases). Germline CDR1 reads MGHDK; CDR2 reads SYGVNS. The CDR3 is made up of 16 amino acids. V was clipped by 8 bases and J by 0 bases, with 18 bases between them. In nucleotides, the CDR3 is TGTGCCAGCCCCCCCCCAGGGGTCCCTAGCACAGATACGCAGTATTTT. Translation: CASPPPGVPSTDTQYF.

The V and J genes are TRBV20-1 and TRBJ2-4; D call uncertain. Trimming took 3 bases from V and 5 from J, leaving 8 bases between them. The germline V gene has CDR1 DFQATT and CDR2 SNEGSKA (reference sequence). CDR3 size: 12 residues. As DNA, the CDR3 is TGCAGTGCTAGTCCGGGTGAAAACATTCAGTACTTC. Translated: CSASPGENIQYF.

By sample fraction, this clone is medium-sized. The chain carries TRBV5-1 and TRBJ1-1; weak D call: TRBD1 (6 bases). Germline V gene data show CDR1 as SGHRS and CDR2 as YFSETQ. Trimming removed 4 bases from V and 1 base from J, with 8 bases in between. The CDR3 covers 13 residues. CDR3 coding DNA: TGCGCCAGCAGCATGACAGGGAACACTGAAGCTTTCTTT. It codes for CASSMTGNTEAFF.

The V call is TRBV6-2 or TRBV6-3, the J call TRBJ2-1; maybe TRBD2 (7 bases). Germline V gene data show CDR1 as MNHEY and CDR2 as SVGEGT. V lost 5 bases to trimming and J lost 0 bases, with 17 bases between them. There are 17 residues in the CDR3. The CDR3 spells CASSRGAKFLSYNEQFF. CDR3 nucleotide sequence: TGTGCCAGCAGTCGGGGGGCCAAATTCCTCTCCTACAATGAGCAGTTCTTC.

V is TRBV9 and J is TRBJ2-2, with 9 bases matching TRBD1. Trimming at V came to 3 bases and at J to 6 bases, leaving 3 bases not matched to a gene. This CDR3 is built from 14 residues. Germline CDR1 is SGDLS and CDR2 is YYNGEE. CDR3 in DNA: TGTGCCAGCAGCGGGACAGGGGAGGCCGGGGAGCTGTTTTTT. This translates into CASSGTGEAGELFF. Combining the CDR3 with reference TRBV9 and TRBJ2-2 gives the whole variable domain DSGVTQTPKHLITATGQRVTLRCSPRSGDLSVYWYQQSLDQGLQFLIQYYNGEERAKGNILERFSAQQFPDLHSELNLSSLELGDSALYFCASSGTGEAGELFFGEGSRLTVL.

The chain combines TRBV6-5 with TRBJ2-7; the match to TRBD1 covers 9 bases. The germline V gene has CDR1 MNHEY and CDR2 SVGAGI. The CDR3 runs 14 residues. This CDR3 is CALGTDRGSYEQYF. The CDR3 DNA is TGTGCTCTCGGGACGGACAGGGGAAGCTACGAGCAGTACTTC.

The chain links TRBV6-5 to TRBJ2-5, with 10 bases matching TRBD1. Germline CDR1 reads MNHEY; CDR2 reads SVGAGI. This CDR3 comprises 15 residues. Losses at the gene ends were 6 bases for V and 6 bases for J; bases not matched to a gene: 10. As DNA, the CDR3 is TGTGCCAGCAGCCGGGACAGGGGTATTAGAAAGACCCAGTACTTC. It encodes CASSRDRGIRKTQYF.

This chain joins TRBV19 and TRBJ2-7; no clear D gene. CDR3 size: 15 residues. Germline loops: CDR1 LNHDA, CDR2 SQIVND (reference sequence). V was shortened by 10 bases and J by 0 bases, with 19 bases between the two germline ends. The CDR3 DNA sequence: TGTGCCACCGCCAATCTTCTAGTCAACTCCTACGAGCAGTACTTC. Its translation: CATANLLVNSYEQYF.

V usage is TRBV19 and J usage is TRBJ1-1; D is possibly TRBD1 (5 bases). This CDR3 has 15 residues. Trimming removed 7 bases at V and 0 bases at J, with 15 bases between. Germline CDR1 is LNHDA and CDR2 is SQIVND (reference sequence). DNA for the CDR3: TGTGCCAGTACCCCAATGGGGGGGTTGAACACTGAAGCTTTCTTT. Translated, it gives CASTPMGGLNTEAFF.

The gene calls are TRBV6-5 and TRBJ2-5, with D possibly TRBD2 on 5 matching bases. The CDR3 runs 12 residues. CDR1 and CDR2 from the germline V gene are MNHEY and SVGAGI. The germline V and J ends were trimmed by 5 bases and 13 bases, with 17 bases remaining between them. The CDR3 DNA reads as TGTGCCAGCAGTAGCCCGCGGGCCCCCCCGTACTTC. It translates to CASSSPRAPPYF.

This chain connects TRBV7-3 to TRBJ1-1; perhaps TRBD1 as D (6 bases). CDR3 length: 14 residues. Germline values: CDR1 SGHTA, CDR2 FQGTGA. The V and J ends lost 6 bases and 1 base respectively, with 12 bases between them. Written as DNA, the CDR3 is TGTGCCAGCAGAAGGACAGCCTGGAACACTGAAGCTTTCTTT. Amino acid sequence: CASRRTAWNTEAFF.

This chain joins TRBV2 and TRBJ1-4; possible D gene TRBD1, 5 bases. Germline V gives CDR1 SNHLY, CDR2 FYNNEI. V lost 4 bases to trimming and J lost 7 bases, with 10 bases between them. The CDR3 runs 13 residues. The CDR3 DNA reads as TGTGCCAGCAGTGGACAGAGTGGTGAAAAACTGTTTTTT. It codes for CASSGQSGEKLFF.